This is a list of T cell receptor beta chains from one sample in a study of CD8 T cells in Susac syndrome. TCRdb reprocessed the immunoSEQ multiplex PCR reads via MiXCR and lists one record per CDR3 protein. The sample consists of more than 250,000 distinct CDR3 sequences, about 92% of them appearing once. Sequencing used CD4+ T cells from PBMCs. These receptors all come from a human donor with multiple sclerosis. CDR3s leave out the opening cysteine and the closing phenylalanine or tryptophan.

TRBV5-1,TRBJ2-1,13,ASSLGQGIAHEQF
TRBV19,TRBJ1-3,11,ASRGQGRNTIY
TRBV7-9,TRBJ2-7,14,ASSLVTRSGSYEQY
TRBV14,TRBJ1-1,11,ASSPLRVTEAF
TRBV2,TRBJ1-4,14,ASKGGGGPSGEKLF
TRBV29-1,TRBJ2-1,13,SAEMTLAFYNEQF
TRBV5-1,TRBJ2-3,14,ASSLDGRLPTDTQY
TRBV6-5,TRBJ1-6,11,ASFRDANSPLH
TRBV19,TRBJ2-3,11,ASSPGATDTQY
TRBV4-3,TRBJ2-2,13,ASSQYTGTTGELF
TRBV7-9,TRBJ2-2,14,ASSLREADRTGELF
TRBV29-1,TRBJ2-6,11,SVQVTGANVLT
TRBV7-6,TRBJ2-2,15,ASSLAPWGRAGGELF
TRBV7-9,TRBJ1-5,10,ASSFEGTGVH
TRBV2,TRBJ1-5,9,ASSTGQPQH
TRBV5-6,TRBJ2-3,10,ASSFSPRQQY
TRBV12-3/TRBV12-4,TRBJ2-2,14,ASSPPGASKAGELF
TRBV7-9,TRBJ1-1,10,ASTRDQGGAF
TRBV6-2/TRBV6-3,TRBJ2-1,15,ASRRDRTSGSYNEQF
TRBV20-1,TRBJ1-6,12,SARSTYSGSPLH
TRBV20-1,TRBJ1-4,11,SARSPTGEKLF
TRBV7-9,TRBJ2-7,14,ASSLFRTSGAYEQY
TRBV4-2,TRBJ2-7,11,ASSQDVGAEQY
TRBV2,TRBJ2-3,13,ASKSWGTNTDTQY
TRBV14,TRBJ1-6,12,ASSPSGNFSPLH
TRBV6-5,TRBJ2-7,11,ASRYDYNYEQY
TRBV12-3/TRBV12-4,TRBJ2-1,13,ASSRPYDRSNEQF
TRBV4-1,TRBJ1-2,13,ASSQGEGANYGYT
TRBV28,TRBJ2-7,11,ASRGFAGTSIY
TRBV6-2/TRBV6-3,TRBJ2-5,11,ASSYGGQETQY
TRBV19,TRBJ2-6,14,ASSIGLAGGANVLT
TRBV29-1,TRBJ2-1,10,SVDPTYNEQF
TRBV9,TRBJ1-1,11,ASSAHGQTEAF
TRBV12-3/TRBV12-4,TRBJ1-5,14,ASSLGTGGGNQPQH
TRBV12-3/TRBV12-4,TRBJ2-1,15,ASSFYFGLAGGNEQF
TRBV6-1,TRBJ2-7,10,ASGQLSYEQY
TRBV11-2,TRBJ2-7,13,ASSLDRTPGYEQY
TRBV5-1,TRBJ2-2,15,ASSLLTGTGAGGELF
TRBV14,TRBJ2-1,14,ASSPRDRSSYNEQF
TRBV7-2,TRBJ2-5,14,ASSSRLAGGPGTQY
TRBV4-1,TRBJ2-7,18,ASSQDLSQMRLAPSYEQY
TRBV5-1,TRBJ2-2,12,ASSLEGWSGELF
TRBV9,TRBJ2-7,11,ASSVDPSYEQY
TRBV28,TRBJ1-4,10,ASSSWGEKLF
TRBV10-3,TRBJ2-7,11,AISNGVLYEQY
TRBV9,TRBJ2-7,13,ASSVTGDSLYEQY
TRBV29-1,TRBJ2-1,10,SAFRTDNEQF
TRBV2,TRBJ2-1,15,ASSEAISSGGYNEQF
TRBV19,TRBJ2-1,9,ASSKSVEQF
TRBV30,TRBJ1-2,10,AWSDKGNGYT
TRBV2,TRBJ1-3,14,ASSRTGVYSGNTIY
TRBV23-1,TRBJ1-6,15,ASSKKDGYSYNSPLH
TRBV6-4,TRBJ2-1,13,ASSVEAGAYNEQF
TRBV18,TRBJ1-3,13,ASAGTPDTGNTIY
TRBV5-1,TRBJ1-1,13,ASSSTSRPNTEAF
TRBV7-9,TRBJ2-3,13,ASSPQSSSADTQY
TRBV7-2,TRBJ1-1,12,ASSLVGEDTEAF